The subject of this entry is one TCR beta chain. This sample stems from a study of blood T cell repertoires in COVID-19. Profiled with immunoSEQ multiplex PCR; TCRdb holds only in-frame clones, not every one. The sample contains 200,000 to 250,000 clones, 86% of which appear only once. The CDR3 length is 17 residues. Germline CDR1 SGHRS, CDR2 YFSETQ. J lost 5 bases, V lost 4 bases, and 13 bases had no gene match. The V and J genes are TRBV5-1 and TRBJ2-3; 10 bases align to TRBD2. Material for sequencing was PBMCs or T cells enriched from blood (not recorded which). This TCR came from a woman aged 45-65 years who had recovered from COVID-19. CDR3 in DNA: TGCGCCAGCAGCCCCCCCACTAGCGGGAATTCCCAAGATACGCAGTATTTT. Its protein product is CASSPPTSGNSQDTQYF.